This T cell receptor beta chain emerged from a study of PD-1 blockade in mismatch repair-deficient tumors. TCRs were sequenced from three patients responding to pembrolizumab. The CDR3 is made up of 14 amino acids. The germline CDR1 and CDR2 sequences are MDHEN and SYDVKM. With 5 bases clipped from V and 6 bases from J, the junction kept 8 bases outside the gene matches. Clones were sequenced by immunoSEQ multiplex PCR, and TCRdb holds only the in-frame ones, with some missing. The sample holds about 16,000 clones; 84% are singletons and the top ten take 3.4%. About this clone: This sample also contains other DNA sequences that code for the same CDR3.

The J gene is TRBJ1-1, the V gene TRBV28; 8 nucleotides agree with TRBD1. The clonotype was recovered from an adult with mismatch repair-deficient cancer. The material sequenced was PBMCs, taken 4 weeks after starting pembrolizumab. The CDR3 protein is CASSLAGGTAEAFF. The CDR3 region has the DNA TGTGCCAGCAGTCTAGCAGGGGGCACTGCTGAAGCTTTCTTT.